The clone carrying this T cell receptor (beta chain) was counted ten times or more. This sample was included in a study of blood T cells in healthy people across ages. The second PCR ran about 6 to 12 cycles with a sample-barcoded 5' primer and J-beta primers. MiXCR was run by TCRdb on the 5' RACE reads, yielding one entry per CDR3 protein. The sample records about 2 million distinct CDR3 sequences, around 48% being singletons. The CDR3 is 15 amino acids. The germline V gene encodes CDR1 DFQATT and CDR2 SNEGSKA (reference sequence). V trimming: 0 bases; J trimming: 9 bases; junction bases outside the gene matches: 7.

Source material: blood. The clonotype originates from a woman aged 40 to 50 in good health. V is TRBV20-1 and J is TRBJ2-1, with 11 nucleotides matching TRBD2. CDR3 DNA sequence: TGCAGTGCTAGAGATAGCGGGGGGGTATCTGGTGAGCAGTTCTTC. Translation gives CSARDSGGVSGEQFF.